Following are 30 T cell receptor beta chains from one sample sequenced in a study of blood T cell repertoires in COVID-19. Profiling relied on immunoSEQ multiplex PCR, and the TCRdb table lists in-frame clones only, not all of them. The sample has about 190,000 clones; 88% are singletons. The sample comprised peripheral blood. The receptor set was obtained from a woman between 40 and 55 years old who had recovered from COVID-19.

The CDR3 is CASSLMHISGANVLTF. CDR3 in DNA: TGTGCCAGCAGTTTAATGCACATCTCTGGGGCCAACGTCCTGACTTTC. This chain links TRBV27 with TRBJ2-6; unclear D gene. Germline V gives CDR1 MNHEY, CDR2 SMNVEV (reference sequence). The CDR3 loop spans 16 amino acids. V was trimmed by 2 bases and J by 0 bases, leaving 8 bases between them. Looking up the rest from reference TRBV27 and TRBJ2-6 gives the full variable domain: EAQVTQNPRYLITVTGKKLTVTCSQNMNHEYMSWYRQDPGLGLRQIYYSMNVEVTDKGDVPEGYKVSRKEKRNFPLILESPSPNQTSLYFCASSLMHISGANVLTFGAGSRLTVL.

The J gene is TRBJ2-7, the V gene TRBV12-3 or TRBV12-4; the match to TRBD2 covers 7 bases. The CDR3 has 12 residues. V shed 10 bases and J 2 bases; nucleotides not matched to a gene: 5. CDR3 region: CATPSGTYEQYF. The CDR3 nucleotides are TGTGCCACCCCGAGCGGGACCTACGAGCAGTACTTC.

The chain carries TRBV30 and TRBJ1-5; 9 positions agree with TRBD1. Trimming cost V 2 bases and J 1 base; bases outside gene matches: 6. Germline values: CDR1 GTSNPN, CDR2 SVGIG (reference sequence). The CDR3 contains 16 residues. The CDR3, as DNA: TGTGCCTGGAGTCAAGACAGGGGGGGGAGCAATCAGCCCCAGCATTTT. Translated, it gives CAWSQDRGGSNQPQHF.

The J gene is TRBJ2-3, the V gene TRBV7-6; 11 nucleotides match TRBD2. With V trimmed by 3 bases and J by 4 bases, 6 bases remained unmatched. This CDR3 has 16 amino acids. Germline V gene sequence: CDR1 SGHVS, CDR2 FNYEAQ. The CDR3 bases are TGTGCCAGCAGCTTGGATAGCGGGAGGGCAGCAGATACGCAGTATTTT. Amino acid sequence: CASSLDSGRAADTQYF.

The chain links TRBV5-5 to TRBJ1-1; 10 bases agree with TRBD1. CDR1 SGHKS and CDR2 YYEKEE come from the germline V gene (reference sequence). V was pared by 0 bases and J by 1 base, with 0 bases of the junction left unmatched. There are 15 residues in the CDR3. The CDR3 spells CASSLGTGGNTEAFF. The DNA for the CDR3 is TGTGCCAGCAGCTTGGGGACAGGGGGGAACACTGAAGCTTTCTTT.

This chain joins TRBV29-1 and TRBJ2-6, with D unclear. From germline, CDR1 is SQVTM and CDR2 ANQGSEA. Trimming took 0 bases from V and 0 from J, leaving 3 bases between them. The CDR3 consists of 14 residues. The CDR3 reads CSVEDHSGANVLTF. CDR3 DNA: TGCAGCGTTGAAGATCACTCTGGGGCCAACGTCCTGACTTTC.

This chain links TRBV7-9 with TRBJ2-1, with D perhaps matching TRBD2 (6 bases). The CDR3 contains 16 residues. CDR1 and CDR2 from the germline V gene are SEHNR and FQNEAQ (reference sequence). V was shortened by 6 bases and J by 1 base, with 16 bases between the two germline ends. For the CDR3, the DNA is TGTGCCAGCAGATGGGCCAGCGGGCTATCCTACAATGAGCAGTTCTTC. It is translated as CASRWASGLSYNEQFF.

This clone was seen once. In DNA, the CDR3 is TGTGCCAGCAGCTTGTGGACAGGGGACCACGAGCAGTACTTC. Its translation is CASSLWTGDHEQYF. The chain recombines TRBV5-4 with TRBJ2-7; 9 positions match TRBD1. Germline CDR1 is SGHNT and CDR2 is YYREEE (reference sequence). The J segment lost 5 bases and the V segment lost 1 base, leaving 4 bases of the junction unmatched. CDR3 length equals 14 residues.

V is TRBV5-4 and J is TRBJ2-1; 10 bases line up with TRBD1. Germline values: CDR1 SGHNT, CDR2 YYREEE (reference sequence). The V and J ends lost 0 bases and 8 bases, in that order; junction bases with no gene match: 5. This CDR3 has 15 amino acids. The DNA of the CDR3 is TGTGCCAGCAGCTTGGGGACAGGGGGTTTGGATGAGCAGTTCTTC. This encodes CASSLGTGGLDEQFF.

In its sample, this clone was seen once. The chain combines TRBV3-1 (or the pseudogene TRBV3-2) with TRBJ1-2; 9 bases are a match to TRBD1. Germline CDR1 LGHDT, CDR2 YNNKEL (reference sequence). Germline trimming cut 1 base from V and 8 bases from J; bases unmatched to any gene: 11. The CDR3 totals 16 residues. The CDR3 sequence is CASSQADRGRSGGYTF. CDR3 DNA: TGTGCCAGCAGCCAAGCAGACAGGGGGAGAAGCGGCGGCTACACCTTC.

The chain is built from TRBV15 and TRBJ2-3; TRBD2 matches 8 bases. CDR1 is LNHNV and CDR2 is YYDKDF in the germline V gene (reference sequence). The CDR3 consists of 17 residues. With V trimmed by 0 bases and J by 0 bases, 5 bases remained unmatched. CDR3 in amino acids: CATSRDKTSGSTDTQYF. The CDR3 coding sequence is TGTGCCACCAGCAGAGATAAAACTAGCGGAAGCACAGATACGCAGTATTTT. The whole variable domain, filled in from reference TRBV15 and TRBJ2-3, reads DAMVIQNPRYQVTQFGKPVTLSCSQTLNHNVMYWYQQKSSQAPKLLFHYYDKDFNNEADTPDNFQSRRPNTSFCFLDIRSPGLGDTAMYLCATSRDKTSGSTDTQYFGPGTRLTVL.

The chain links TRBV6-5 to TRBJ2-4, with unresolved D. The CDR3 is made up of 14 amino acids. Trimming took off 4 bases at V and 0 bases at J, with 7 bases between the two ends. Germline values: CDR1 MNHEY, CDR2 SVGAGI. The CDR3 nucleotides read TGTGCCAGCAGTTTGGCCCTAGCCAAAAACATTCAGTACTTC. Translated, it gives CASSLALAKNIQYF.

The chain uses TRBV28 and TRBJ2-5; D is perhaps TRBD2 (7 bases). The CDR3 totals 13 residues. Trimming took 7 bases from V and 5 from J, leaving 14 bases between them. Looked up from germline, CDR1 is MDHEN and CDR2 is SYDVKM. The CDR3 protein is CASKMGGPETQYF. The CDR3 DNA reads TGTGCCAGCAAAATGGGGGGGCCGGAGACCCAGTACTTC.

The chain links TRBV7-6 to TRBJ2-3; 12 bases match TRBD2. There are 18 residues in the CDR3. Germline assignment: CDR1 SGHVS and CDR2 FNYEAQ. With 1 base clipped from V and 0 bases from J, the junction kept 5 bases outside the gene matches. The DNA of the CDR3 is TGTGCCAGCAGCTTAGGGTTGACTAGCGGGGGTAGCACAGATACGCAGTATTTT. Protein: CASSLGLTSGGSTDTQYF. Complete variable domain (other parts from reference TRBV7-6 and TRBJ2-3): GAGVSQSPRYKVTKRGQDVALRCDPISGHVSLYWYRQALGQGPEFLTYFNYEAQQDKSGLPNDRFSAERPEGSISTLTIQRTEQRDSAMYRCASSLGLTSGGSTDTQYFGPGTRLTVL.

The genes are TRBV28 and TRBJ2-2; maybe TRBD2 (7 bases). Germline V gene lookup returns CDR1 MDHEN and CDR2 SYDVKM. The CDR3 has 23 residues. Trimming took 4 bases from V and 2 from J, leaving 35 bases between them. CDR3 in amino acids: CASSSQRGRGGPFVRKNTGELFF. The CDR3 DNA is TGTGCCAGCAGTTCCCAGCGGGGCAGGGGAGGTCCATTTGTCAGGAAAAACACCGGGGAGCTGTTTTTT.

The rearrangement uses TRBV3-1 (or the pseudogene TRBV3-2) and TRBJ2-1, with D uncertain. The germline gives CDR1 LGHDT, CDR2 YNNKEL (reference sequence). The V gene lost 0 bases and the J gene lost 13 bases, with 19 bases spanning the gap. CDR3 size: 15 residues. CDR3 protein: CASSQDELVAQPQFF. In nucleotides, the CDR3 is TGTGCCAGCAGCCAAGATGAGCTGGTAGCCCAACCACAGTTCTTC.

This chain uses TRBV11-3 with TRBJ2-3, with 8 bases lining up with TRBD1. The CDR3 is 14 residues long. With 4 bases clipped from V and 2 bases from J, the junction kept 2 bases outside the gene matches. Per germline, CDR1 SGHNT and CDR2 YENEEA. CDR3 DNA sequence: TGTGCCAGCAGCTCAGGGGGCATCACAGATACGCAGTATTTT. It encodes CASSSGGITDTQYF.

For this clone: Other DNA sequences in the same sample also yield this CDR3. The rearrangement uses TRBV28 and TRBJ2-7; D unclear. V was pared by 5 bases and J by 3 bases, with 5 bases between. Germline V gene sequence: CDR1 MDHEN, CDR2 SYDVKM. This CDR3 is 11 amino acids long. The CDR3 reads CASSPGYEQYF. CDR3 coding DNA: TGTGCCAGCAGTCCCGGCTACGAGCAGTACTTC. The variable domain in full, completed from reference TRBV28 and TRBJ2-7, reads DVKVTQSSRYLVKRTGEKVFLECVQDMDHENMFWYRQDPGLGLRLIYFSYDVKMKEKGDIPEGYSVSREKKERFSLILESASTNQTSMYLCASSPGYEQYFGPGTRLTVT.

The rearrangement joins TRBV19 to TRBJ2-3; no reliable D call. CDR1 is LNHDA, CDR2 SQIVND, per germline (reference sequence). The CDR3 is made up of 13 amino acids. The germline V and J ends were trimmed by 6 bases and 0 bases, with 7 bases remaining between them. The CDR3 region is CASSPPSTDTQYF. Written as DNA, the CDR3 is TGTGCCAGTAGCCCCCCTAGCACAGATACGCAGTATTTT.

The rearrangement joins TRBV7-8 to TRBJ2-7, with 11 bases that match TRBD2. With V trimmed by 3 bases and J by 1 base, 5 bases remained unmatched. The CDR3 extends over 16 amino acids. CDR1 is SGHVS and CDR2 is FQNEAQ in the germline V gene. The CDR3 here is CASSFSGREGSYEQYF. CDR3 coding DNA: TGTGCCAGCAGCTTTAGCGGGAGGGAGGGTTCCTACGAGCAGTACTTC. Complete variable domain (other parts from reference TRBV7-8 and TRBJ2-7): GAGVSQSPRYKVAKRGQDVALRCDPISGHVSLFWYQQALGQGPEFLTYFQNEAQLDKSGLPSDRFFAERPEGSVSTLKIQRTQQEDSAVYLCASSFSGREGSYEQYFGPGTRLTVT.

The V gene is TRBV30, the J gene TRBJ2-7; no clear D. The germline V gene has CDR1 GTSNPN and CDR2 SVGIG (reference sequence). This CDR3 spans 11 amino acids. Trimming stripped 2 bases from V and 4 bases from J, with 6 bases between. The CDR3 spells CAWSTSYEQYF. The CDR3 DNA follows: TGTGCCTGGAGTACCAGTTACGAGCAGTACTTC.

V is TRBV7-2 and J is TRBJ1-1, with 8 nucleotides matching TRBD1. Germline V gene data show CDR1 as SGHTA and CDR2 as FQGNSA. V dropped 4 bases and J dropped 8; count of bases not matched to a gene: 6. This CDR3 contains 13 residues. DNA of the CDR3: TGTGCCAGCAGCTCCATCGCAGGGGGCGAAGCTTTCTTT. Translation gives CASSSIAGGEAFF. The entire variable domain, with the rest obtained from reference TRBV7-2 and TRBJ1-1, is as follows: GAGVSQSPSNKVTEKGKDVELRCDPISGHTALYWYRQSLGQGLEFLIYFQGNSAPDKSGLPSDRFSAERTGGSVSTLTIQRTQQEDSAVYLCASSSIAGGEAFFGQGTRLTVV.

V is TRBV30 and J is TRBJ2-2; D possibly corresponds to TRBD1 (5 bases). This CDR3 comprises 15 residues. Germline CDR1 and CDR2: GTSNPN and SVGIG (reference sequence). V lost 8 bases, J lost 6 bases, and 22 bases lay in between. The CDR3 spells CAQIGDGASAGELFF. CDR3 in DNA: TGTGCCCAAATTGGGGATGGGGCTTCGGCCGGGGAGCTGTTTTTT.

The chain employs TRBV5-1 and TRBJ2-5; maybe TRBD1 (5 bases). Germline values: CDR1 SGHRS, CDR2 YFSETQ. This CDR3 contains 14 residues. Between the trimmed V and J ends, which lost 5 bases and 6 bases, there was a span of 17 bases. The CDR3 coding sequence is TGCGCCAGCAGACAGACAGAGCTCGCCCAGACCCAGTACTTC. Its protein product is CASRQTELAQTQYF.

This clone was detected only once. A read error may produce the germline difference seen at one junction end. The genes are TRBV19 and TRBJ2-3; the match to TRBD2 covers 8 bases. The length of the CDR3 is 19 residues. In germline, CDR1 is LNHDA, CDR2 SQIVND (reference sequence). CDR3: CANSIRPPQAGAPTDTQYF. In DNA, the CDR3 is TGTGCCAATAGTATACGTCCCCCCCAAGCGGGAGCCCCCACAGATACGCAGTATTTT. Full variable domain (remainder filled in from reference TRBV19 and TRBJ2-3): DGGITQSPKYLFRKEGQNVTLSCEQNLNHDAMYWYRQDPGQGLRLIYYSQIVNDFQKGDIAEGYSVSREKKESFPLTVTSAQKNPTAFYLCANSIRPPQAGAPTDTQYFGPGTRLTVL.

The CDR3: CASSRQLGETQYF. The CDR3 region has the DNA TGTGCCAGCAGTAGACAGTTGGGGGAGACCCAGTACTTC. The chain joins TRBV6-4 to TRBJ2-5; D is possibly TRBD1 (5 bases). Per germline, CDR1 MRHNA and CDR2 SNTAGT. Trimming left V 5 bases short and J 5 bases short, with 12 bases between. This CDR3 contains 13 residues.

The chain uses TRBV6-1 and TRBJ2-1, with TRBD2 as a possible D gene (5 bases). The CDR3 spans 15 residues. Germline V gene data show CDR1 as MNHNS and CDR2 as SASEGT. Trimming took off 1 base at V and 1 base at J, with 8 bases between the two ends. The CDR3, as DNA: TGTGCCAGCAGTGAAGGCGGGCGTTCCTACAATGAGCAGTTCTTC. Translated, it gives CASSEGGRSYNEQFF.

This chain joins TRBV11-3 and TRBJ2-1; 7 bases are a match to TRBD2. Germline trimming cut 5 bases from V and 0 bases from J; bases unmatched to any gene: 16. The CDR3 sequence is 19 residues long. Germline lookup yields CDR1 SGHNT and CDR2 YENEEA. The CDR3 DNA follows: TGTGCCAGCAGCCAGACCCAGATATCACTAGCGAGCTCCTACAATGAGCAGTTCTTC. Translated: CASSQTQISLASSYNEQFF.

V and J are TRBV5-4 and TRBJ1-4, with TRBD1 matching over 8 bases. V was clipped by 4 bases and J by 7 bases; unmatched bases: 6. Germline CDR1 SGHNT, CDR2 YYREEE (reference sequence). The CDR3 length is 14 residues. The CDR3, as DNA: TGTGCCAGCAGCCTCAGGGGGCTTGGTGAAAAACTGTTTTTT. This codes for CASSLRGLGEKLFF.

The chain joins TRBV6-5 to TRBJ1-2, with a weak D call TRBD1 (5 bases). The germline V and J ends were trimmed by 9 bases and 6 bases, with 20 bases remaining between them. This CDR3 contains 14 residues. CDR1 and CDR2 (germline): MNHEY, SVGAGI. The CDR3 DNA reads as TGTGCCAGTACCTCGTGGGGCAGGGAGGATGGCTACACCTTC. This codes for CASTSWGREDGYTF.